The present T cell receptor beta chain was sequenced within a study of regulatory T cells in long-lasting Graves disease. Study at large: Those with persistent Graves' disease had received antithyroid drugs for over 5 years with positive TSH receptor antibodies. General study findings and limits: Persistent Graves' cases showed lower TCR diversity than newly diagnosed cases. Favoring TRBV28, TRBJ1-2 and TRBJ2-5 was a feature seen in persistent disease.

Arm-PCR of CDR3 regions and iRepertoire HTBI primers were the basis on which TCR beta libraries were built. Each CDR3 protein gets one entry after TCRdb re-called the multiplex PCR reads with MiXCR. This sample yields about 430,000 distinct CDR3 sequences, of which 21% are seen a single time; roughly 13% belongs to the top ten. This clonotype was seen repeatedly, ten times or more. What it binds is not known. Germline V gene lookup returns CDR1 SQVTM and CDR2 ANQGSEA. With 1 base removed from V and 6 bases from J, the gap between germline ends came to 25 bases. This CDR3 spans 17 amino acids. Time point: persistent/refractory GD, antithyroid drugs over 5 years with positive TRAb. PBMC-derived RNA was used for the TCR library. As a group, patients came from one endocrinology department in Xi'an, China.

The chain combines TRBV29-1 with TRBJ2-7; the D gene could be TRBD1 or TRBD2 (5 bases each). Sequenced here: peripheral blood mononuclear cells (PBMCs), sampled when the disease was refractory, from a patient treated with antithyroid drugs. This sequence was found in a female donor with Graves disease. CDR3 region: CSVEGTQVNPTRGEQYF. As DNA, the CDR3 is TGCAGCGTTGAAGGTACACAGGTCAATCCAACACGGGGCGAGCAGTACTTC.